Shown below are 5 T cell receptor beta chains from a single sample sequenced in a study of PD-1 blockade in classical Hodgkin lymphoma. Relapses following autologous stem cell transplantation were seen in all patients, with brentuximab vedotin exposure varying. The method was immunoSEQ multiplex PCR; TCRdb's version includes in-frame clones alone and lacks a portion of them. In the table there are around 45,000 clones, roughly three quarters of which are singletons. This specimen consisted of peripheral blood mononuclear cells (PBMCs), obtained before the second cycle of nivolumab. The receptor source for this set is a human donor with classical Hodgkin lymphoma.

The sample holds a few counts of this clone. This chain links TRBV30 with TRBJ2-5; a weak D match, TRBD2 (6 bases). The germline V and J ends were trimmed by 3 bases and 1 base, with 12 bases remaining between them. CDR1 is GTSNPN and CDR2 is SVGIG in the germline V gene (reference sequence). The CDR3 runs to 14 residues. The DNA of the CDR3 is TGTGCCTGGAGGAGAGGGACTTTCCAAGAGACCCAGTACTTC. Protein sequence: CAWRRGTFQETQYF.

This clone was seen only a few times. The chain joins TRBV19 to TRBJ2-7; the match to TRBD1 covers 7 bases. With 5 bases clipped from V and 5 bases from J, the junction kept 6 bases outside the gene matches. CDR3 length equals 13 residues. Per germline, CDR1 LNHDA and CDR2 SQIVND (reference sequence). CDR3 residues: CASSDRVSDEQYF. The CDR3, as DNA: TGTGCCAGTAGTGACAGGGTCAGCGACGAGCAGTACTTC.

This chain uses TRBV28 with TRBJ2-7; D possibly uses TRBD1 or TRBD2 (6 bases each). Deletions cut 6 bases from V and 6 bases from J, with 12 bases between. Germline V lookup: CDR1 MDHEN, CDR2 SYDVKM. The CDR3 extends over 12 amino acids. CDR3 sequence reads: CASSQRGREQYF. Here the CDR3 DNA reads TGTGCCAGCAGCCAACGGGGGCGCGAGCAGTACTTC.

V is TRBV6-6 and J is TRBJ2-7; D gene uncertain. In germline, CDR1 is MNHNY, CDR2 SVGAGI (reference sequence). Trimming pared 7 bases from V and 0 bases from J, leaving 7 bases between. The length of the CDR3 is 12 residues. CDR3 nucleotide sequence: TGTGCCAGCAATGATGCCTCCTACGAGCAGTACTTC. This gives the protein CASNDASYEQYF.

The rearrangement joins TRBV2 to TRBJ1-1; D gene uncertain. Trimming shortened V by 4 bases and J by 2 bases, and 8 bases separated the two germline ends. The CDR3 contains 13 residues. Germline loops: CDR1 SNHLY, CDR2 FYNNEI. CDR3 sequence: CASSVRLNTEAFF. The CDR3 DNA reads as TGTGCCAGCAGTGTTCGGTTAAACACTGAAGCTTTCTTT. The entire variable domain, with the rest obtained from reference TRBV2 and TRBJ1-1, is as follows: EPEVTQTPSHQVTQMGQEVILRCVPISNHLYFYWYRQILGQKVEFLVSFYNNEISEKSEIFDDQFSVERPDGSNFTLKIRSTKLEDSAMYFCASSVRLNTEAFFGQGTRLTVV.